The clone carrying this T cell receptor beta chain appeared a few times. As yet, its antigen is unknown. Expressed TCRB transcripts were sequenced because the isolated RNA had all been reverse transcribed beforehand. The assay was immunoSEQ multiplex PCR, and TCRdb's table has in-frame clones only and misses some. Found here are fewer than 200,000 clones, around 10% of them singletons; the top ten hold roughly 0.5%. These data belong to a study of beta chain features in type 1 diabetes. This CDR3 contains 13 residues. In germline, CDR1 is SNHLY, CDR2 FYNNEI. V was trimmed by 2 bases and J by 3 bases, leaving 5 bases between them. Central memory, naive, regulatory and stem cell-like memory CD4+ cells were sorted by CD45RO/CCR7/CD25/CD127/CD95/CD27. Each sorted population was over 98% pure. Whole-study results and caveats: Type 1 diabetes patients had TCRB CDR3s that were shorter (moderately but significantly so) in all four CD4+ subsets. Within the patient group, naive, central memory and Treg TCRB repertoires appeared more similar to each other than within healthy donors. Researchers could not determine here whether HLA type influences TCRB rearrangement.

The TCR originated in a man between 25 and 39 years old with type 1 diabetes. Specimen: central memory CD4+ T cells from blood. The chain employs TRBV2 and TRBJ1-5, with D unresolved. The CDR3 DNA is TGTGCCAGCAGTGAACGGTACAATCAGCCCCAGCATTTT. Its translation is CASSERYNQPQHF.